One sample yielded the 4 T cell receptor beta chains listed below, sequenced in a study of T cell repertoires in cytomegalovirus infection. TCRdb passed the reads through MiXCR, listing each CDR3 protein once. The sample lists some 920,000 distinct CDR3 sequences; 30% to 40% were seen once. These receptors are not linked to any known antigen. Sample: cultured CD8+ T cells from PBMCs, taken from culture after CMV antigen stimulation. These receptors came from a human donor in good health (CMV status not recorded). Some clones in this sample may be carry-over from other donors' samples.

This clonotype was found many times. This chain links TRBV7-8 with TRBJ2-7; 7 bases map to TRBD1. The CDR3 length is 16 residues. The germline V gene encodes CDR1 SGHVS and CDR2 FQNEAQ. Trimming at V came to 2 bases and at J to 1 base, leaving 8 bases not matched to a gene. In DNA, the CDR3 is TGTGCCAGCAGCTTAAAGAATTCGGGACAGTCCTACGAGCAGTACTTC. This translates into CASSLKNSGQSYEQYF. The variable domain in full, with the rest retrieved from reference TRBV7-8 and TRBJ2-7, is GAGVSQSPRYKVAKRGQDVALRCDPISGHVSLFWYQQALGQGPEFLTYFQNEAQLDKSGLPSDRFFAERPEGSVSTLKIQRTQQEDSAVYLCASSLKNSGQSYEQYFGPGTRLTVT.

There are a few counts of this clonotype. V and J are TRBV4-2 and TRBJ2-4; 7 bases match TRBD2. Germline V lookup: CDR1 LGHNA, CDR2 YNFKEQ. There are 20 residues in the CDR3. J gave up 3 bases and V 5 bases, and 22 bases lay outside the gene matches. The CDR3 nucleotides are TGTGCCAGCAGCGAAGGGTTGTTTGGGGGGGTCGAACGAGGCAAAAACATTCAGTACTTC. It codes for CASSEGLFGGVERGKNIQYF.

The chain carries TRBV6-1 and TRBJ1-1; a weak D match, TRBD1 (5 bases). Trimming removed 6 bases from V and 3 bases from J, with 11 bases in between. CDR1 MNHNS and CDR2 SASEGT come from the germline V gene. The CDR3 spans 13 residues. The CDR3 coding sequence is TGTGCCAGCAGGCACTTGGGGGACACTGAAGCTTTCTTT. Its protein is CASRHLGDTEAFF.

The chain employs TRBV4-2 and TRBJ1-6; 7 nucleotides match TRBD1. From germline, CDR1 is LGHNA and CDR2 YNFKEQ. CDR3 length: 15 residues. Trimming at V came to 2 bases and at J to 7 bases, leaving 5 bases not matched to a gene. CDR3 coding DNA: TGTGCCAGCAGCCAAAAAGGGACAGCGAATTCACCCCTCCACTTT. Residues: CASSQKGTANSPLHF.